One and the same sample provided the 7 T cell receptor beta chains below, sequenced in a study of T cells in tuberculosis. Here immunoSEQ multiplex PCR was the method, and the copy in TCRdb shows in-frame clones only, minus some. The sample holds 54,000 or so clones; 81% are singletons and the top ten take roughly 13%. Thawed, overnight-rested PBMC were stained with GMM-loaded CD1B tetramer, viability dye and anti-CD3, then sorted. CD1B tetramers were loaded with Rhodococcus equi-derived C32 glucose monomycolate. Sequencing used CD1b-GMM tetramer-negative cells sorted from PBMCs. The receptors originated from an adult woman with latent tuberculosis.

V gene TRBV19 combines with J gene TRBJ1-1; D gene uncertain. Germline V CDR1 and CDR2: LNHDA, SQIVND (reference sequence). Deletions cut 3 bases from V and 5 bases from J, with 13 bases between. The CDR3 is made up of 14 amino acids. CDR3 nucleotide sequence: TGTGCCAGTAGTATTGAGGGTGGTGCAACTGAAGCTTTCTTT. Translation gives CASSIEGGATEAFF.

The chain carries TRBV7-8 and TRBJ2-5; D perhaps matches TRBD2 (5 bases). V lost 5 bases and J 6 bases, leaving 13 bases between the germline ends. Germline CDR1 is SGHVS and CDR2 is FQNEAQ. This CDR3 spans 13 amino acids. Here the CDR3 reads CASSHAGKQTQYF. In DNA, the CDR3 is TGTGCCAGCAGCCACGCCGGGAAACAGACCCAGTACTTC.

This chain joins TRBV10-2 and TRBJ1-1; TRBD1 agrees at 8 bases. This CDR3 is built from 13 residues. Trimming cost V 7 bases and J 4 bases; bases outside gene matches: 5. CDR1 and CDR2 from the germline V gene are WSHSY and SAAADI. CDR3 DNA sequence: TGCGCCAGCATACAAGGACAGGGCACTGAAGCTTTCTTT. This translates into CASIQGQGTEAFF.

CDR3 sequence (DNA): TGTGCCAGCAGTTACTCGACCCCACAGGGGGGAAACACCATATATTTT. Its protein product is CASSYSTPQGGNTIYF. The chain uses TRBV6-6 and TRBJ1-3; 7 nucleotides match TRBD1. This CDR3 contains 16 residues. Per germline, CDR1 MNHNY and CDR2 SVGAGI (reference sequence). Trimming cost V 0 bases and J 4 bases; bases outside gene matches: 6.

V gene TRBV5-5 combines with J gene TRBJ2-5, with D perhaps TRBD2 (5 bases). With the DNA end fitting TRBJ2-7 better, the J assignment may be wrong. The V gene's germline CDR1 is SGHKS and CDR2 YYEKEE (reference sequence). The CDR3 loop spans 15 amino acids. The CDR3 is CASSTRGSRAYEQYF. The DNA for the CDR3 is TGTGCCAGCAGCACTAGAGGGTCCAGAGCCTACGAGCAGTACTTC.

J is TRBJ2-7 and V is TRBV30; a possible D gene is TRBD2 (6 bases). Between the trimmed V and J ends, which lost 5 bases and 2 bases, there was a span of 13 bases. CDR1 and CDR2 (germline): GTSNPN, SVGIG (reference sequence). The CDR3 covers 13 residues. The chain's CDR3 is CAWARDRAYEQYF. The CDR3, as DNA: TGTGCCTGGGCGCGGGACCGCGCCTACGAGCAGTACTTC.

The chain is built from TRBV6-5 and TRBJ2-1; 14 bases match TRBD2. The CDR3 consists of 15 residues. The V segment lost 6 bases and the J segment 5 bases; nucleotides outside the gene matches: 3. From germline, CDR1 is MNHEY and CDR2 SVGAGI. CDR3 region: CASRGLAGEDNEQFF. As DNA, the CDR3 is TGTGCCAGCAGGGGACTAGCGGGGGAGGACAATGAGCAGTTCTTC.